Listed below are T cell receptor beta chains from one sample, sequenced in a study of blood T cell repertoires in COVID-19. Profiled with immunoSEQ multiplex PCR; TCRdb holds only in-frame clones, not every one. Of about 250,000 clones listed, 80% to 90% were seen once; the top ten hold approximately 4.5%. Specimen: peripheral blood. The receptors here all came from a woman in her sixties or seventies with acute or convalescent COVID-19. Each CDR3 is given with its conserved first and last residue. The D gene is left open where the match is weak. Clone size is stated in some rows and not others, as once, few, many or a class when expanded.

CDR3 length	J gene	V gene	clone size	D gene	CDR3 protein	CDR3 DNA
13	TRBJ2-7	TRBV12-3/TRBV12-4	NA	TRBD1	CASGTGGTYEQYF	TGTGCCAGCGGAACAGGGGGCACCTACGAGCAGTACTTC
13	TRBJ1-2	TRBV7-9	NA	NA	CASSLGGTYGYTF	TGTGCCAGCAGCTTAGGCGGGACCTATGGCTACACCTTC
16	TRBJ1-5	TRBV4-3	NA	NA	CASSPTGGDSNQPQHF	TGCGCCAGCAGCCCAACGGGGGGGGATAGCAATCAGCCCCAGCATTTT
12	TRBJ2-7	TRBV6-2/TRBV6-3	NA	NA	CASSFGGREQYF	TGTGCCAGCAGTTTTGGCGGTCGTGAGCAGTACTTC
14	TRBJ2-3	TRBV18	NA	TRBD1	CASSPKGATDTQYF	TGTGCCAGCTCACCGAAGGGGGCCACAGATACGCAGTATTTT
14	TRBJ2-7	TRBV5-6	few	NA	CASSLTGISYEQYF	TGTGCCAGCAGCTTGACGGGAATCTCCTACGAGCAGTACTTC
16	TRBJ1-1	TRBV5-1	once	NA	CASSLEAGLRNTEAFF	TGCGCCAGCAGCTTGGAGGCAGGCCTAAGGAACACTGAAGCTTTCTTT
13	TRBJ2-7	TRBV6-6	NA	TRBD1	CATGTGRSYEQYF	TGTGCCACTGGGACAGGTCGCTCCTACGAGCAGTACTTC
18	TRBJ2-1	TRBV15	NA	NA	CATSRDIGGLSSYNEQFF	TGTGCCACCAGCAGAGATATCGGCGGTTTAAGCTCCTACAATGAGCAGTTCTTC
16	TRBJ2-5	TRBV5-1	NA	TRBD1	CASSLELDRGRETQYF	TGCGCCAGCAGCTTGGAATTGGACAGGGGTAGGGAGACCCAGTACTTC
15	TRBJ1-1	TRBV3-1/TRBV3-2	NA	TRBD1	CASSLGGSRNTEAFF	TGTGCCAGCAGCTTAGGGGGCAGTCGGAACACTGAAGCTTTCTTT
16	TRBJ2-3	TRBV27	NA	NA	CASKIWPRGGADTQYF	TGTGCCAGCAAAATCTGGCCGAGGGGCGGGGCAGATACGCAGTATTTT
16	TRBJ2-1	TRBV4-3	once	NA	CASSQGEPGNLNEQFF	TGCGCCAGCAGCCAAGGAGAACCAGGGAACTTGAATGAGCAGTTCTTC
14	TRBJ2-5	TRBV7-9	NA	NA	CGHSKGFGDETQYF	TGTGGCCATTCAAAGGGGTTTGGAGATGAGACCCAGTACTTC
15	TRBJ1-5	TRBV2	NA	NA	CASTPRGGLLQPQHF	TGTGCCAGCACCCCCCGGGGAGGGCTTCTTCAGCCCCAGCATTTT
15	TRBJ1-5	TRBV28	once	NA	CASSVPDSSNQPQHF	TGTGCCAGCAGTGTCCCGGACAGTAGCAATCAGCCCCAGCATTTT
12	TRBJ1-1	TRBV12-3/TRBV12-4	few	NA	CASSNIQFEAFF	TGTGCCAGCAGTAACATTCAGTTTGAAGCTTTCTTT
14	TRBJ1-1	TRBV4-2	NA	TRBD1	CASSDREGGTEAFF	TGTGCCAGCAGTGACAGGGAAGGGGGCACTGAAGCTTTCTTT
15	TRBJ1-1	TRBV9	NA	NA	CASSVGPGPNTEAFF	TGTGCCAGCAGCGTAGGCCCAGGGCCGAACACTGAAGCTTTCTTT
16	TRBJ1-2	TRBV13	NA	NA	CASSRLPGQLNYGYTF	TGTGCCAGCAGCCGCCTCCCTGGACAGTTAAACTATGGCTACACCTTC
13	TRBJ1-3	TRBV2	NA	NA	CASSLDTGNTIYF	TGTGCCAGCAGTTTGGACACTGGAAACACCATATATTTT
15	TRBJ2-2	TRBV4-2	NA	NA	CASSQDFTNTGELFF	TGTGCCAGCAGCCAAGACTTTACAAACACCGGGGAGCTGTTTTTT
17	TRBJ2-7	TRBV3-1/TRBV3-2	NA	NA	CASSQEGGARSSYEQYF	TGTGCCAGCAGCCAAGAAGGGGGGGCCCGAAGCTCCTACGAGCAGTACTTC
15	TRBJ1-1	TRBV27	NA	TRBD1	CASRDPGQGDTEAFF	TGTGCCAGCAGAGACCCGGGACAGGGCGATACTGAAGCTTTCTTT
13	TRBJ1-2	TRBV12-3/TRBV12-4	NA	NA	CASLPRGSPGYTF	TGTGCCAGCCTTCCCAGGGGATCCCCGGGCTACACCTTC
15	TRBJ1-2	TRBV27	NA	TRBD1	CASSLSRGRRYGYTF	TGTGCCAGCAGTTTATCTAGGGGGCGCAGGTATGGCTACACCTTC
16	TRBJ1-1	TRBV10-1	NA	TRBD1	CASSESRLTGGTEAFF	TGCGCCAGCAGTGAGTCCCGCTTAACAGGGGGCACCGAAGCTTTCTTT
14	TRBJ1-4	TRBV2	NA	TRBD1	CASSKTGGAEKLFF	TGTGCCAGTAGTAAGACAGGGGGGGCTGAAAAACTGTTTTTT
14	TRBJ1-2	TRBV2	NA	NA	CASMWEPTGYGYTF	TGTGCCAGCATGTGGGAGCCTACCGGCTATGGCTACACCTTC
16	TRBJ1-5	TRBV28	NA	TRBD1	CASSSYSGGLVQPQHF	TGTGCCAGCAGCAGCTATTCAGGGGGCTTAGTTCAGCCCCAGCATTTT
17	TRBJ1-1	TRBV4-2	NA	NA	CASSQIAGGGPNTEAFF	TGTGCCAGCAGCCAAATCGCGGGTGGAGGACCTAACACTGAAGCTTTCTTT
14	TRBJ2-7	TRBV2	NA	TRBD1	CASREDRPTYEQYF	TGTGCCAGCAGAGAGGACAGGCCGACCTACGAGCAGTACTTC
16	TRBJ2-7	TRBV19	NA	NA	CASSIDVGSRTYEQYF	TGTGCCAGTAGTATAGATGTGGGCTCGAGAACCTACGAGCAGTACTTC
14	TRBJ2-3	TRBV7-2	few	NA	CASSLGVPTDTQYF	TGTGCCAGCAGCTTAGGAGTCCCCACAGATACGCAGTATTTT
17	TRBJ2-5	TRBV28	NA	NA	CASIPLNFRGLGETQYF	TGTGCCAGCATCCCCCTGAATTTCCGGGGTTTAGGAGAGACCCAGTACTTC
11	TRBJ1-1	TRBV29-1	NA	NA	CSVVGATEAFF	TGCAGCGTGGTGGGGGCCACTGAAGCTTTCTTT